The source of this TCR beta chain is a study of Graves' ophthalmopathy and Graves' hyperthyroidism (dated by TCRdb to about 2018). Regarding the research as a whole: Peripheral blood was collected at initial diagnosis, before any treatment. The approximately 100 discovery patients were randomly split 7:3 into training and test sets. The independent validation cohort included under 20 hyperthyroidism patients plus 17 patients who later progressed from hyperthyroidism to ophthalmopathy. A discovery set of 100 patients (approximately 42 ophthalmopathy, just over 55 stable hyperthyroidism) was enrolled to explore V-J signatures distinguishing ophthalmopathy from hyperthyroidism. In total, some 130 blood samples were TCR-sequenced: fewer than 50 ophthalmopathy, under 85 hyperthyroidism and approximately 17 hyperthyroidism-to-ophthalmopathy patients. In five or six hyperthyroidism patients, the T-cell repertoires found in thyroid tissue were compared with those found in blood. Once sampling was done, hyperthyroidism patients were given methimazole at a starting dose of 30 mg daily, while ophthalmopathy patients were given high-dose intravenous methylprednisolone. The study used signatures of the TCR beta repertoire to tell Graves' ophthalmopathy apart from Graves' hyperthyroidism and to predict which patients would progress to ophthalmopathy. Here is what the overall study found, with its caveats: Most of the expanded thyroid clonotypes with a frequency above 0.001 were also detected in blood, and it was suggested that the thyroid immune response may be reflected by blood repertoires. In validation, the model predicted ophthalmopathy progression with over 60% sensitivity and roughly 72% specificity; approximately 12 predicted patients were CT-confirmed with GO in a median of about 6.1 months. In cross-validation, the 13-signature model distinguished ophthalmopathy from stable hyperthyroidism with almost 90% sensitivity and just under 84% specificity, and in the test set the corresponding values were approximately 79% and 70%. Sample size was not predetermined statistically, and investigators were not blinded to group allocation.

Hyperthyroidism was considered stable if no progression to ophthalmopathy occurred within 18 months of follow-up. Hyperthyroidism patients were newly diagnosed, were aged 18 to 65 years, and had a disease duration under 2 months. Patients were excluded if they had other autoimmune diseases, uncontrolled infections, pregnancy or lactation. Clinical symptoms, serum thyroxine, TRAb, thyroid ultrasound and orbital computed tomography formed the basis of the diagnosis. PBMCs were isolated from approximately 10 ml of fresh peripheral blood by Ficoll-Paque density gradient centrifugation. Total RNA was extracted with Trizol reagent and quality-checked on an Agilent 2100 Bioanalyzer. V was cut back by 3 bases and J by 4 bases, leaving a gap of 18 bases between them. CDR1 and CDR2, per the germline V gene, are SQVTM and ANQGSEA. Measured from the cysteine to the phenylalanine, the CDR3 is 15 residues long. Only the CDR3 region is kept as DNA, spanning 45 bases read in frame from base 1.

TCR beta CDR3 regions were amplified from RNA transcripts for repertoire sequencing. HTBI primers and the Qiagen OneStep RT-PCR kit were used in a first-round RT-PCR, which was followed by a second-round multiplex PCR, size selection and purification. Libraries were sequenced paired-end with 100 bp reads on an Illumina HiSeq2000. As for how the authors treated the data: SOAPnuke was used to process the reads, removing any read that contained adapters or uncalled bases, had a mean Phred below 15, or lacked an exact match to the constant primer or identifier. COPE v1.2.5 was used to merge the high-quality paired reads. Each unique nucleotide sequence was treated as a clonotype, and MiTCR v1.1 was used to align the clonotypes to the IMGT TRB V, D and J references. Analysis was restricted to V-J combinations with a frequency above 0.0001, which covered 99% to 99.2% of repertoires. A TCR clonal expansion and chaos score per V-J combination was defined as the ratio of F50 clonal expansion to chaos observed in the TCRdist matrix. Features were reduced by Welch's t-statistics and random forest to 10 to 15 V-J combinations, which fed a naive Bayes classifier. The similarity between thyroid and blood repertoires was quantified using the Morisita-Horn index. TCRdb passed the public sequencing reads through fastp at Q25 and MiXCR, retaining productive beta sequences. Under each unique CDR3 protein, matching rows form one entry showing the most common genes and DNA. TCRdb assigned the V and J calls; the authors' analysis was not used. The sample records hundreds of thousands of distinct CDR3 sequences, about 20% of which are singletons. Approximately 7% of the sample lies in the top ten.

Ten or more counts support this clonotype. Its antigen target is currently unknown. Base qualities are not recorded, but no much larger clone differs from it by a single base. The TCR comes from a woman aged 18-29 years with stable Graves' hyperthyroidism. Some clones in this sample may be carry-over from other donors' samples. Donor details come from another sample of the same person, matched by shared clones. The specimen was peripheral blood. The sequence links TRBV29-1 to TRBJ1-1, with no D gene named confidently. DNA sequence: TGCAGCGTTGAGGCGGCAGTGGTATATGGCACTGAAGCTTTCTTT. This sequence encodes CSVEAAVVYGTEAFF.